Each of the 17 T cell receptor beta chains below was sequenced from the same sample in a study of shared clonotypes between healthy human individuals. The naive CD8 fraction comprised CD45RO-negative cells positively selected for CCR7 and excluded terminally differentiated effector memory CD45RA+ cells. Some clones are missing from TCRdb's copy, which holds only in-frame ones; the method was immunoSEQ multiplex PCR. The sample consists of about 2.1 million clones, just under 95% of them appearing once. The sample comprised naive CD8+ T cells from PBMCs. The receptors derive from a man aged 18 to 35 in good health. Some clones in this sample may be carry-over from other donors' samples.

The CDR3 bases are TGCGCCAGCAGCCACTTAACTCTGGAGAACACTGAAGCTTTCTTT. This gives the protein CASSHLTLENTEAFF. The chain is built from TRBV4-1 and TRBJ1-1; the D is unclear. V shed 3 bases and J shed 1 base, with 12 bases lying between them. CDR1 and CDR2 from the germline V gene are MGHRA and YSYEKL. The CDR3 runs 15 residues.

The rearrangement uses TRBV7-8 and TRBJ2-2; 9 bases are a match to TRBD2. V lost 3 bases and J lost 3; bases outside the gene matches: 11. Germline CDR1 SGHVS, CDR2 FQNEAQ. The CDR3 is 18 amino acids. The CDR3, as DNA: TGTGCCAGCAGCTTGAGTTTAGGGACTAGCTTTCACACCGGGGAGCTGTTTTTT. It is translated as CASSLSLGTSFHTGELFF.

Comment on this clone: Other DNA sequences from this sample encode an identical CDR3 as well. The J gene is TRBJ2-7, the V gene TRBV27, with D unresolved. Germline V gene data show CDR1 as MNHEY and CDR2 as SMNVEV (reference sequence). Trimming took 0 bases from V and 1 from J, leaving 4 bases between them. The CDR3 extends over 13 amino acids. This chain's CDR3 is CASSLSGSYEQYF. For the CDR3, the DNA is TGTGCCAGCAGTTTATCAGGGTCCTACGAGCAGTACTTC.

CDR3 DNA: TGTGCCAGCAGTCCCGACCGAAACATGAACACTGAAGCTTTCTTT. Encoded protein: CASSPDRNMNTEAFF. The chain recombines TRBV27 with TRBJ1-1; D ambiguous. V was shortened by 5 bases and J by 0 bases, with 13 bases between the two germline ends. Per germline, CDR1 MNHEY and CDR2 SMNVEV (reference sequence). The CDR3 loop spans 15 amino acids.

This chain joins TRBV6-6 and TRBJ2-2; D remains unclear. CDR3 length: 13 amino acids. Trimming pared 6 bases from V and 7 bases from J, leaving 12 bases between. From germline, CDR1 is MNHNY and CDR2 SVGAGI (reference sequence). The CDR3 loop is CASSPASRGELFF. The CDR3 nucleotides are TGTGCCAGCAGCCCCGCCAGCCGCGGGGAGCTGTTTTTT.

The chain uses TRBV7-9 and TRBJ2-7; 9 nucleotides match TRBD2. The trim removed 2 bases at V and 3 bases at J, leaving 11 bases unmatched. Looked up from germline, CDR1 is SEHNR and CDR2 is FQNEAQ (reference sequence). CDR3 length equals 17 residues. The CDR3 protein is CASSLLDAPSGDYEQYF. In nucleotides, the CDR3 is TGTGCCAGCAGCTTATTAGATGCTCCTAGCGGGGACTACGAGCAGTACTTC.

The chain recombines TRBV11-3 with TRBJ2-5; 9 bases align to TRBD2. The CDR3 contains 18 residues. After removal of 4 bases from V and 4 bases from J, the junction contained 16 bases not matched to a gene. Germline V lookup: CDR1 SGHNT, CDR2 YENEEA. CDR3 nucleotide sequence: TGTGCCAGCAGCTCGCCTATTGGGGTAGCGGGAGATTTAGAGACCCAGTACTTC. It encodes CASSSPIGVAGDLETQYF.

The V gene is TRBV28, the J gene TRBJ2-7; tentatively, D is TRBD1 or TRBD2 (5 bases each). Germline loops: CDR1 MDHEN, CDR2 SYDVKM. The CDR3 sequence is 15 residues long. Trimming stripped 5 bases from V and 0 bases from J, with 14 bases between. Here the CDR3 DNA reads TGTGCCAGCAGTCCCGTTGGGGGTAGCTCCTACGAGCAGTACTTC. It is translated as CASSPVGGSSYEQYF. Supplemented by reference TRBV28 and TRBJ2-7, the full variable domain reads DVKVTQSSRYLVKRTGEKVFLECVQDMDHENMFWYRQDPGLGLRLIYFSYDVKMKEKGDIPEGYSVSREKKERFSLILESASTNQTSMYLCASSPVGGSSYEQYFGPGTRLTVT.

V and J are TRBV27 and TRBJ2-6; D call uncertain. Germline lookup yields CDR1 MNHEY and CDR2 SMNVEV (reference sequence). The CDR3 contains 18 residues. The V end lost 6 bases, the J end lost 2 bases, and 20 bases lay between the germline ends. The CDR3 sequence is CASSSPISQRPGANVLTF. CDR3 DNA sequence: TGTGCCAGCAGCTCCCCCATATCTCAGAGGCCTGGGGCCAACGTCCTGACTTTC.

This clone was counted only a few times. Other DNA variants within this sample encode the same CDR3. The chain uses TRBV19 and TRBJ1-1; D remains ambiguous. The CDR3 contains 12 residues. With 5 bases removed from V and 5 bases from J, the gap between germline ends came to 9 bases. CDR1 and CDR2 (germline): LNHDA, SQIVND (reference sequence). CDR3 in amino acids: CASSLSRTEAFF. Written as DNA, the CDR3 is TGTGCCAGTAGTCTCAGTAGGACTGAAGCTTTCTTT.

This chain uses TRBV7-9 with TRBJ2-7; 8 bases are a match to TRBD2. J gave up 2 bases and V 4 bases, and 10 bases lay outside the gene matches. Per germline, CDR1 SEHNR and CDR2 FQNEAQ (reference sequence). The CDR3 covers 16 residues. The CDR3 nucleotides read TGTGCCAGCAGCTCCGGGGGGGGCAGGACCACCTACGAGCAGTACTTC. The encoded protein is CASSSGGGRTTYEQYF.

The J gene is TRBJ2-2, the V gene TRBV5-1; 11 bases are shared with TRBD1. The CDR3 consists of 16 residues. The germline gives CDR1 SGHRS, CDR2 YFSETQ. The trim removed 1 base at V and 6 bases at J, leaving 5 bases unmatched. In DNA form, the CDR3 reads TGCGCCAGCAGCTTGCTTGGGACAGGGGGTTCCGGGGAGCTGTTTTTT. Its protein product is CASSLLGTGGSGELFF.

The sample holds one count of this clone. The chain joins TRBV9 to TRBJ2-1; 7 nucleotides agree with TRBD2. Germline V gene lookup returns CDR1 SGDLS and CDR2 YYNGEE. The CDR3 sequence is 15 residues long. V dropped 3 bases and J dropped 7; count of bases not matched to a gene: 10. The CDR3 bases are TGTGCCAGCAGCGGCGATCCTGGGGAGGGGAATGAGCAGTTCTTC. Protein: CASSGDPGEGNEQFF. The variable domain in full, completed from reference TRBV9 and TRBJ2-1, reads DSGVTQTPKHLITATGQRVTLRCSPRSGDLSVYWYQQSLDQGLQFLIQYYNGEERAKGNILERFSAQQFPDLHSELNLSSLELGDSALYFCASSGDPGEGNEQFFGPGTRLTVL.

V gene TRBV27 combines with J gene TRBJ2-7; 9 bases are shared with TRBD2. Trimming cost V 5 bases and J 2 bases; bases outside gene matches: 16. This CDR3 spans 18 amino acids. From germline, CDR1 is MNHEY and CDR2 SMNVEV (reference sequence). CDR3 protein: CASSPILKIVAGAYEQYF. CDR3 nucleotide sequence: TGTGCCAGCAGTCCGATTTTGAAGATAGTAGCGGGGGCCTACGAGCAGTACTTC.

The chain is built from TRBV6-6 and TRBJ2-7; maybe TRBD1 (6 bases). Trimming stripped 5 bases from V and 4 bases from J, with 15 bases between. CDR1 is MNHNY and CDR2 is SVGAGI in the germline V gene (reference sequence). The CDR3 runs 14 residues. The CDR3 region is CASSPRGGQYEQYF. In DNA, the CDR3 is TGTGCCAGCAGTCCCCGAGGGGGTCAGTACGAGCAGTACTTC.

The gene calls are TRBV2 and TRBJ1-5; no clear D gene. V was trimmed by 6 bases and J by 6 bases, leaving 12 bases between them. Germline loops: CDR1 SNHLY, CDR2 FYNNEI. The CDR3 runs to 13 residues. The CDR3 DNA sequence: TGTGCCAGCAGCCCCCGACAATTTCAGCCCCAGCATTTT. Translated, it gives CASSPRQFQPQHF.

Remarks on this clone: Other DNA sequences in the same sample also yield this CDR3. The CDR3 DNA sequence: TGTGCCAGCAGCGTCGGGGGACTAGCGGTTAATGAGCAGTTCTTC. Amino acid sequence: CASSVGGLAVNEQFF. The chain carries TRBV9 and TRBJ2-1; TRBD2 agrees at 11 bases. Germline V CDR1 and CDR2: SGDLS, YYNGEE. The CDR3 runs to 15 residues. With 2 bases clipped from V and 7 bases from J, the junction kept 5 bases outside the gene matches.